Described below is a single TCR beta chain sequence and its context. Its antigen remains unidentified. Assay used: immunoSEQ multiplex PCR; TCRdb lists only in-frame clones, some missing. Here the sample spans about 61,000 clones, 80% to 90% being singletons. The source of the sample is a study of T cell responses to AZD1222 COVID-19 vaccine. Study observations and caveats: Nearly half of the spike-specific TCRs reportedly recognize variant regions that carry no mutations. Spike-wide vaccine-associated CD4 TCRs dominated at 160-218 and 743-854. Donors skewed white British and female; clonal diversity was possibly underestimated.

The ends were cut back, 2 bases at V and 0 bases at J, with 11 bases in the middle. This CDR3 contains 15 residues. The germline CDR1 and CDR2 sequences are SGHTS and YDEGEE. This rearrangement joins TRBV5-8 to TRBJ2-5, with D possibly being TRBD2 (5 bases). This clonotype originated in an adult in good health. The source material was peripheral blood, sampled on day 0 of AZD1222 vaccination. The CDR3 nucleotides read TGTGCCAGCAGCTTTCGGGGTCGGGACCAAGAGACCCAGTACTTC. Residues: CASSFRGRDQETQYF.